Presented here are 3 T cell receptor beta chains from one specimen sequenced in a study of blood T cells in healthy people across ages. A second PCR of 7 to 11 cycles used a sample-barcoded 5' primer and a J-beta primer mix. TCRdb reprocessed the 5' RACE reads via MiXCR and lists one record per CDR3 protein. The sample comprises 1,300,000 or so distinct CDR3 sequences, roughly 64% of which are singletons, and 5% to 7% rests with the top ten. Sequenced: blood. The receptors originated from a man aged 18 to 35 in good health.

The chain employs TRBV20-1 and TRBJ2-1, with 11 bases that match TRBD2. The germline gives CDR1 DFQATT, CDR2 SNEGSKA (reference sequence). V dropped 3 bases and J dropped 0; count of bases not matched to a gene: 4. The CDR3 is 16 amino acids. DNA of the CDR3: TGCAGTGCTAGGGGACTAGCGGACCACTCCTACAATGAGCAGTTCTTC. Residues: CSARGLADHSYNEQFF.

The chain joins TRBV6-6 to TRBJ2-5; 11 bases map to TRBD2. After removal of 2 bases from V and 7 bases from J, the junction contained 9 bases not matched to a gene. The CDR3 sequence is 16 residues long. Germline V CDR1 and CDR2: MNHNY, SVGAGI (reference sequence). CDR3 region: CASSYITSGGRGTQYF. The CDR3 region has the DNA TGTGCCAGCAGTTACATAACTAGCGGGGGCCGGGGGACCCAGTACTTC.

V is TRBV3-1 and J is TRBJ2-1; a possible D gene is TRBD2 (6 bases). Trimming shortened V by 4 bases and J by 8 bases, and 21 bases separated the two germline ends. The CDR3 runs 16 residues. Per the germline V gene, CDR1 is LGHDT and CDR2 is YNNKEL (reference sequence). Written as DNA, the CDR3 is TGTGCCAGCAGCCCAGCTGCCGGGAGTCGAATAGATGAGCAGTTCTTC. The encoded protein is CASSPAAGSRIDEQFF.